Described below is a single TCR beta chain sequence and its context. Its target antigen remains unknown. The junction departs from the called germline gene at one end, perhaps through a read error. For CDR1 and CDR2, the germline V gene (reference sequence) lists SSHAT and FNYEAQ. Reading from cysteine to phenylalanine, the CDR3 counts 16 amino acids. Only the CDR3 region is kept as DNA, spanning 48 bases read in frame from base 1. Known numbers of KT2, a T cell clone whose TCR had been sequenced previously, were spiked into unfractionated PBMC to test the sensitivity and accuracy of the pipeline. KT2 cells were mixed with a fixed number of PBMC to create a range of KT2-to-PBMC ratios. The receptor library was made with UMI-ligation and nested PCR. A single-stranded oligonucleotide carrying the Illumina SP2 sequence and a UMI was ligated to the cDNA 3' end using T4 RNA ligase 1. PCR1 consisted of roughly 4 cycles (98 degrees C 15 s, 69 degrees C 30 s, 72 degrees C 40 s), and for the beta primer an equimolar mix of RC1.1 and RC1.2 was used to cover TRBC1 and TRBC2. From PCR2 onward, TCR alpha and beta chains were processed separately, and sample indices and Illumina adaptors were added. The UMI comprised 12 random nucleotides, as two hexamers separated by a spacer, placed after an 8-base spacer. Libraries were sequenced on an Illumina MiSeq with v2 2x251 paired-end chemistry, typically roughly 12 samples per run. To boost diversity, each sequencing library was supplemented with PhiX DNA at roughly 5-7.5%. Turning to the authors' computational methods: Raw reads were converted to FASTQ with bcl2fastq and demultiplexed by dual indices using Demultiplexor. V and J genes were assigned by Decombinator through tag matching that permitted a single base-pair mismatch. UMIs were used by Collapsinator to correct both sequencing errors and frequency errors caused by PCR heterogeneity. Decombinator identifiers were converted to nucleotide sequence by CDR3Translator, the sequences were translated to amino acids, and CDR3 was extracted using C- and N-terminal motifs. Each distinct KT2 TCR was counted as one cluster of KT2 sequences that shared a single unique molecular identifier. TCRdb trimmed public reads at Q25 via fastp, called clones via MiXCR and kept in-frame beta chains. Records with the same CDR3 protein are collapsed into one entry carrying the most frequent genes and DNA. TCRdb, rather than the study authors, made the V and J calls. This sample comprises under 35,000 distinct CDR3 sequences, approximately 10% of them detected only once. The ten largest clones add up to approximately 8.7% of the sample.

This entry comes from a study of quantifying T cell responses using KT2 cells (dated by TCRdb to 2016 to 2017). Concerning the study at large: RNA was DNase-treated and reverse transcribed with TCR alpha and beta constant-region primers, mostly using SuperScript III. Under optimum conditions, the efficiency of the T4 ligation step was estimated to be more than 9.5%. PCR2 was performed as a SYBR Green qPCR and was stopped at a predetermined fluorescence threshold so that over-amplification was avoided. Study-wide findings and limitations: The numbers of KT2 alpha and beta sequences increased linearly with the number of input KT2 cells across several orders of magnitude. At very high KT2 spike-in numbers, detection of KT2 sequences reached saturation. This TCR sequencing study did not compare the pipeline side by side with other TCR sequencing techniques. Even at the lowest spike-in tested, roughly one KT2 cell per 100,000 PBMC, KT2 sequences were still detected.

Recombination joined TRBV7-7 with TRBJ2-1; 10 bases in the junction line up with TRBD2. Sequencing input: PBMCs spiked with cells of the T cell clone KT2. This clonotype originated in a human donor. CDR3 loop: CASSLAGGPLQHEQFF. The nucleotides are TGTGCTAGCAGCTTAGCGGGAGGTCCCCTCCAGCATGAGCAGTTCTTC.